This entry features one T cell receptor (beta chain) sequence. Repertoires were generated with immunoSEQ multiplex PCR, while TCRdb's copy carries only in-frame clones and drops some. The sample consists of 71,000 or so clones, roughly 92% of them appearing once. These data originate in a study of T cell changes during pregnancy in multiple sclerosis. The germline V and J ends were trimmed by 1 base and 5 bases, with 8 bases remaining between them. CDR1 LNHDA and CDR2 SQIVND come from the germline V gene (reference sequence). The CDR3 consists of 14 residues. This chain links TRBV19 with TRBJ1-4, with no clear D. The receptor's source is a female donor with multiple sclerosis, enrolled in a pregnancy study. The material was peripheral blood, obtained in the third trimester of pregnancy. The CDR3 is CASSIAGRNEKLFF. The CDR3 nucleotides are TGTGCCAGTAGTATAGCTGGGAGAAATGAAAAACTGTTTTTT.